A single sample is the source of the 2 T cell receptor beta chains below, sequenced in a study of blood T cell repertoires in COVID-19. Here immunoSEQ multiplex PCR was the method, and the copy in TCRdb shows in-frame clones only, minus some. The profile covers fewer than 400,000 clones, with 85% appearing a single time and about 2% taken by the ten largest. Sequenced input: PBMCs or T cells enriched from blood (not recorded which). All receptors derive from a woman aged 25 to 39 who had been exposed to COVID-19.

This chain's CDR3 is CASSSDSFNYNSPLHF. The CDR3 bases are TGTGCCAGCAGCTCGGACAGTTTCAACTATAATTCACCCCTCCACTTT. The chain joins TRBV28 to TRBJ1-6; perhaps TRBD1 as D (6 bases). The CDR3 is made up of 16 amino acids. CDR1 and CDR2 (germline): MDHEN, SYDVKM. Trimming cost V 6 bases and J 3 bases, with 15 bases left between them.

The chain uses TRBV19 and TRBJ2-3; 9 nucleotides agree with TRBD1. The germline CDR1 and CDR2 sequences are LNHDA and SQIVND (reference sequence). This CDR3 has 14 residues. The ends lost 4 bases at V and 2 bases at J; junction bases unmatched: 1. CDR3 in amino acids: CASSRDRVTDTQYF. As DNA, the CDR3 is TGTGCCAGTAGTAGGGACAGGGTCACAGATACGCAGTATTTT.